This T cell receptor beta chain was obtained from a study of T cells in Graves' hyperthyroidism and ophthalmopathy. Study findings and constraints: Blood samples included most of the expanded thyroid clonotypes exceeding 0.001.

This clonotype came up many times. Its cognate antigen is unknown. Amplification yielded TCR beta CDR3 regions, with RNA transcripts as the source. The primer set for the first-round RT-PCR of the TCR CDR3 was HTBI. TCRdb used MiXCR to reprocess the multiplex PCR reads, holding one entry per CDR3 protein. The profile shows roughly 500,000 distinct CDR3 sequences, approximately 48% of them singletons. Trimming removed 3 bases at V and 5 bases at J, with 13 bases between. There are 14 residues in the CDR3. The V call is TRBV12-3 or TRBV12-4, the J call TRBJ2-5; D unclear. Material for sequencing was peripheral blood or thyroid tissue (not recorded which). This clonotype was obtained from an adult woman with Graves' disease, either hyperthyroidism or ophthalmopathy (not recorded which). The DNA for the CDR3 is TGTGCCAGCAGTTTGGTACAGTTGAGGGAGACCCAGTACTTC. This translates into CASSLVQLRETQYF.